This T cell receptor beta chain was sequenced in a study of blood T cell repertoires in COVID-19. Across the whole study: Acute-phase and convalescent COVID-19 samples originated in the United States, Italy and Spain. T cells, B-cell-depleted T cells, or PBMCs supplied cDNA or gDNA.

CDR1 is SGHRS, CDR2 YFSETQ, per germline. The CDR3 spans 16 residues. Losses at the gene ends were 3 bases for V and 0 bases for J; bases not matched to a gene: 5. In the study's own analysis: Amplification from reference gene primers served as the basis for estimated nucleated cell counts. Produced via immunoSEQ multiplex PCR; TCRdb's table is partial and in-frame only. Clone size and V and J calls were adopted from that table, with D and trimming inferred from the DNA. The table lists over 85,000 clones, approximately 80% of them singletons. The rearrangement uses TRBV5-1 and TRBJ2-3, with TRBD2 identical over 9 bases. The TCR comes from a woman between 70 and 85 years old with acute or convalescent COVID-19. The specimen was peripheral blood. CDR3: CASSSNSGGSTDTQYF. CDR3 nucleotides: TGCGCCAGCAGCTCGAATAGCGGGGGCAGCACAGATACGCAGTATTTT.